This T cell receptor beta chain derives from a study of blood T cell repertoires in COVID-19. Study-level information: Donors in the United States, Italy and Spain gave samples during acute or convalescent COVID-19. PBMCs, B-cell-depleted T cells, or T cells provided the cDNA or gDNA that made up the material.

In the original workflow: Cell counts per sample came from amplifying reference gene primers. Repertoires were generated with immunoSEQ multiplex PCR, while TCRdb's copy carries only in-frame clones and drops some. The V and J calls and the clone size are those of that table, but D and trimming were determined from the DNA. The sample lists roughly 80,000 clones, 84% occurring once. Trimming cost V 3 bases and J 2 bases, with 7 bases left between them. The CDR3 runs to 13 residues. The germline CDR1 and CDR2 sequences are MGHRA and YSYEKL. The sample comprised peripheral blood. V is TRBV4-1 and J is TRBJ1-2; D is uncertain. This clonotype was obtained from a man in his fifties with acute or convalescent COVID-19. CDR3 DNA: TGCGCCAGCAGCCAGGGCGGGAACTATGGCTACACCTTC. Its translation is CASSQGGNYGYTF.